The rows below give T cell receptor beta chains drawn from one sample of a study of shared clonotypes between healthy human individuals. Here immunoSEQ multiplex PCR was the method, and the copy in TCRdb shows in-frame clones only, minus some. The table shows approximately 480,000 clones, with almost 80% occurring only once. Source material: PBMCs. All receptors come from a woman in her forties in good health. Some clones in this sample may be carry-over from other donors' samples. Both conserved end residues are part of each CDR3. The D gene is left open where the match is weak.

v_call	d_call	cdr3_aa
TRBV5-1	TRBD2	CASSFGGSQETQYF
TRBV6-1	-	CASSRLGFEQYF
TRBV7-2	TRBD2	CASSGTSGRLEQFF
TRBV6-1	-	CASSEDRSGNPYEQYF
TRBV9	-	CASSYHALVGTDTQYF
TRBV2	-	CASSFVGYNEQFF
TRBV28	TRBD2	CASSWTSRNEQFF
TRBV5-1	TRBD1	CASSLGQYSNQPQHF
TRBV7-9	TRBD2	CASSLALAGGYNEQFF
TRBV6-5	TRBD2	CASRRTSGTYEQYF
TRBV9	-	CASSAGDLSQETQYF
TRBV7-3	-	CASSLTRRYEQYF
TRBV10-3	-	CAISQGVVYEQYF
TRBV9	TRBD2	CASSATSGTSGPGGAGELFF
TRBV5-6	TRBD1	CASSLDRTGSPYEQYF
TRBV27	-	CASSFLGGDTGELFF
TRBV5-4	-	CASSQVSSSNEQFF